The source of this TCR beta chain is a study of spatial heterogeneity in lung cancer. TCRdb used MiXCR to reprocess the 5' RACE reads, holding one entry per CDR3 protein. Altogether about 47,000 distinct CDR3 sequences are present, around 7% being singletons, with the ten largest covering around 38%. There are a few counts of this clonotype. From germline, CDR1 is LNHDA and CDR2 SQIVND (reference sequence). V shed 6 bases and J 3 bases; nucleotides not matched to a gene: 11. This CDR3 has 15 residues. Time point defined: blood at routine non-recurrence follow-up after resection. Tumor, nontumor lung or frozen PBMC supplied whole RNA, sequenced without sorting.

The J gene is TRBJ2-7, the V gene TRBV19; 7 bases are a match to TRBD1. The TCR sequence derives from a female donor with early-stage non-small cell lung cancer. This material consisted of PBMCs, taken at follow-up. The CDR3 DNA follows: TGTGCCAGTAGCCCAGGGGGACAGACTATCTACGAGCAGTACTTC. It translates to CASSPGGQTIYEQYF. The full variable domain, rest sourced from reference TRBV19 and TRBJ2-7, is DGGITQSPKYLFRKEGQNVTLSCEQNLNHDAMYWYRQDPGQGLRLIYYSQIVNDFQKGDIAEGYSVSREKKESFPLTVTSAQKNPTAFYLCASSPGGQTIYEQYFGPGTRLTVT.